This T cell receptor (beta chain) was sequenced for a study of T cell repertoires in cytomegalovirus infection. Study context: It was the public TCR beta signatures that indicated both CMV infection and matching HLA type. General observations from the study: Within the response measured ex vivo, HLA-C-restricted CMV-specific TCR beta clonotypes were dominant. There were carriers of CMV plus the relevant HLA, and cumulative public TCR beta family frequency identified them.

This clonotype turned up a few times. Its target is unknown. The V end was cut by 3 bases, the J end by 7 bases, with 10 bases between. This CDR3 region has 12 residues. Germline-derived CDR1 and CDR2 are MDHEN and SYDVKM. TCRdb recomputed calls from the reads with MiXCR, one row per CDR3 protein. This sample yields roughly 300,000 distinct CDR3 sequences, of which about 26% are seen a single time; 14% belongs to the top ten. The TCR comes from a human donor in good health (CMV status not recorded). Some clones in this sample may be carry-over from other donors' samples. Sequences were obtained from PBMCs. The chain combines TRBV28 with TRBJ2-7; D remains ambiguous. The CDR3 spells CASSLKWLEQYF. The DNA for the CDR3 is TGTGCCAGCAGTTTGAAATGGTTAGAGCAGTACTTC.